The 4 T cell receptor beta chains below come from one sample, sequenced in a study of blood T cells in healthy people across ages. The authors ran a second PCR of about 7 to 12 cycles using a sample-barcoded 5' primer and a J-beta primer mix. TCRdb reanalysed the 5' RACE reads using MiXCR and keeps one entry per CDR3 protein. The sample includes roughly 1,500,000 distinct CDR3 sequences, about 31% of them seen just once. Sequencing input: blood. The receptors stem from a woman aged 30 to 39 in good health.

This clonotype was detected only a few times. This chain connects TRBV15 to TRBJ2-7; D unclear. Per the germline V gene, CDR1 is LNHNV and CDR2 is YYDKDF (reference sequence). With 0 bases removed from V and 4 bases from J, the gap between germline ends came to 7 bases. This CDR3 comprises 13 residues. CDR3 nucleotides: TGTGCCACCAGCAGAGATGGTCTTTACGAGCAGTACTTC. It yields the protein CATSRDGLYEQYF.

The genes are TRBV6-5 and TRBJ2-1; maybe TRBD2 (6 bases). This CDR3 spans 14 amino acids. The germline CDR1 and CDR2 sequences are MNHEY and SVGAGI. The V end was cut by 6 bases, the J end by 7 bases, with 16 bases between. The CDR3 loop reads CASSPGEDLNEQFF. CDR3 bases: TGTGCCAGCAGCCCCGGGGAGGATTTGAATGAGCAGTTCTTC.

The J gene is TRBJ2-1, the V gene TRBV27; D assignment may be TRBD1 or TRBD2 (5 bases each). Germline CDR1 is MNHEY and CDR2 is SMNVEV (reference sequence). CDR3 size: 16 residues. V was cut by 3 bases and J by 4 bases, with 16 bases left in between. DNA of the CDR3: TGTGCCAGCAGTTTTATGGCCGGGGCTTTATACAATGAGCAGTTCTTC. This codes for CASSFMAGALYNEQFF.

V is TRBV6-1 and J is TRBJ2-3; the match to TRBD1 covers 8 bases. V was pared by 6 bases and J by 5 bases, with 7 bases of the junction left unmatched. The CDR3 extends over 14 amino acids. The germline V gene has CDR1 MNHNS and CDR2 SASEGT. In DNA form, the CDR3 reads TGTGCCAGCAGACAGGGGGTGGAAAAAGATACGCAGTATTTT. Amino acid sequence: CASRQGVEKDTQYF.